This TCR beta chain was identified during a study of cytomegalovirus exposure and HLA in healthy donors. The PCR was carried out with 60 Vbeta primers and 13 Jbeta primers. Here immunoSEQ multiplex PCR was the method, and the copy in TCRdb shows in-frame clones only, minus some. The sample lists more than 85,000 clones, 60% to 85% seen once, with 1% to 1.5% in the top ten. V was pared by 3 bases and J by 3 bases, with 5 bases of the junction left unmatched. Germline CDR1 GTSNPN, CDR2 SVGIG (reference sequence). The CDR3 contains 13 residues. The clonotype originates from a woman between 25 and 40 years old in good health and CMV-seronegative. The chain uses TRBV30 and TRBJ2-7; 7 nucleotides line up with TRBD1. Sequencing was performed on PBMCs. DNA of the CDR3: TGTGCCTGGAGCCCGGGACAGAACTACGAGCAGTACTTC. Translating gives CAWSPGQNYEQYF. Supplemented by reference TRBV30 and TRBJ2-7, the full variable domain reads SQTIHQWPATLVQPVGSPLSLECTVEGTSNPNLYWYRQAAGRGLQLLFYSVGIGQISSEVPQNLSASRPQDRQFILSSKKLLLSDSGFYLCAWSPGQNYEQYFGPGTRLTVT.